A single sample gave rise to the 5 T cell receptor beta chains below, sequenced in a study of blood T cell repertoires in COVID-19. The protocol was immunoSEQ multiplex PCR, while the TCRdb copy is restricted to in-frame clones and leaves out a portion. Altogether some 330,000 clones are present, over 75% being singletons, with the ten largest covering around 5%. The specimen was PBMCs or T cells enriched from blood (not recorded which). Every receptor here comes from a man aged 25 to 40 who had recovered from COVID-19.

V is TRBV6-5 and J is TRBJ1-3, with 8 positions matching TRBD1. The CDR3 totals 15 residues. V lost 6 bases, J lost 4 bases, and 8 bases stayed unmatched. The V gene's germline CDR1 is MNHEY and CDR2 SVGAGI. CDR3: CASRTDRVPGNTIYF. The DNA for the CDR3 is TGTGCCAGCAGAACGGACAGGGTCCCCGGAAACACCATATATTTT.

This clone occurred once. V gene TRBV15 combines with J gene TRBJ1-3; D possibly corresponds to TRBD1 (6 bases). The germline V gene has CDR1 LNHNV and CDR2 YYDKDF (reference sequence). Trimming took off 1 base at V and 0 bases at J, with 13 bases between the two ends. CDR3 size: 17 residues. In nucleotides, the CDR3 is TGTGCCACCAGCAGAGTGGGGGCGGTGAGCTCTGGAAACACCATATATTTT. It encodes CATSRVGAVSSGNTIYF.

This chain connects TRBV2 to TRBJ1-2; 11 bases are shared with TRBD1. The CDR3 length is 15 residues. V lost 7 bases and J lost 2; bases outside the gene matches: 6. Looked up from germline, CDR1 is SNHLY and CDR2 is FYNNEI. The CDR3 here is CASNLDRGQNYGYTF. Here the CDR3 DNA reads TGTGCCAGCAACTTGGACAGGGGGCAGAACTATGGCTACACCTTC.

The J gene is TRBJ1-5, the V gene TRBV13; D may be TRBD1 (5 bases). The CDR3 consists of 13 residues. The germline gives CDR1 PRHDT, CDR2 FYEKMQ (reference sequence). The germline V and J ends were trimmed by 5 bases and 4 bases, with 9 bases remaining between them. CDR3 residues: CASSPGGNQPQHF. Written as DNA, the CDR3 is TGTGCCAGCAGCCCGGGGGGGAATCAGCCCCAGCATTTT. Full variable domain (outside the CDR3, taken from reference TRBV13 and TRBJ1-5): AAGVIQSPRHLIKEKRETATLKCYPIPRHDTVYWYQQGPGQDPQFLISFYEKMQSDKGSIPDRFSAQQFSDYHSELNMSSLELGDSALYFCASSPGGNQPQHFGDGTRLSIL.

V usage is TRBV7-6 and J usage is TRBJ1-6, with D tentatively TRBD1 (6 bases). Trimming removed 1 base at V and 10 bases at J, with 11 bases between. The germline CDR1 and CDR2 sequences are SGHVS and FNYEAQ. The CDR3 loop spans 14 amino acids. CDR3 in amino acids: CASSLEGGGSPLHF. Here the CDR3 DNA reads TGTGCCAGCAGCTTAGAAGGGGGTGGATCACCCCTCCACTTT.